These 21 T cell receptor beta chains came from one sample sequenced in a study of blood T cell repertoires in COVID-19. Profiling relied on immunoSEQ multiplex PCR, and the TCRdb table lists in-frame clones only, not all of them. Here the sample spans about 350,000 clones, approximately 90% being singletons. The source material was peripheral blood. These receptors were taken from a woman younger than 30 who had recovered from COVID-19.

The chain uses TRBV14 and TRBJ1-6; a possible D gene is TRBD1 (6 bases). The CDR3 has 15 amino acids. V was shortened by 3 bases and J by 9 bases, with 15 bases between the two germline ends. Germline-derived CDR1 and CDR2 are SGHDN and FVKESK. The CDR3 protein is CASSHLGAGVSPLHF. The CDR3 DNA sequence: TGTGCCAGCAGCCACCTGGGGGCAGGGGTTTCACCCCTCCACTTT.

The rearrangement links TRBV20-1 to TRBJ2-1; D is uncertain. Deletions cut 5 bases from V and 5 bases from J, with 4 bases between. Germline assignment: CDR1 DFQATT and CDR2 SNEGSKA (reference sequence). CDR3 length: 10 amino acids. The CDR3 bases are TGCAGTGCTTTTAACAATGAGCAGTTCTTC. It codes for CSAFNNEQFF.

V is TRBV27 and J is TRBJ2-1; 10 nucleotides match TRBD2. The CDR3 has 18 residues. Looked up from germline, CDR1 is MNHEY and CDR2 is SMNVEV (reference sequence). The ends lost 6 bases at V and 7 bases at J; junction bases unmatched: 18. CDR3 nucleotide sequence: TGTGCCAGCAGCCCACTAGCGGGGCGTGGGGTAAAAGGAAATGAGCAGTTCTTC. Translating it yields CASSPLAGRGVKGNEQFF.

This clone was detected only once. The V gene is TRBV2, the J gene TRBJ1-3; 8 positions match TRBD1. The CDR3 totals 14 residues. Germline V CDR1 and CDR2: SNHLY, FYNNEI. V lost 8 bases and J lost 0; bases outside the gene matches: 3. This CDR3 reads CASGDRISGNTIYF. The DNA of the CDR3 is TGTGCCAGCGGGGACAGGATCTCTGGAAACACCATATATTTT. The full variable domain, completed using reference TRBV2 and TRBJ1-3, is EPEVTQTPSHQVTQMGQEVILRCVPISNHLYFYWYRQILGQKVEFLVSFYNNEISEKSEIFDDQFSVERPDGSNFTLKIRSTKLEDSAMYFCASGDRISGNTIYFGEGSWLTVV.

This clone was detected only once. V gene TRBV19 combines with J gene TRBJ1-2, with a weak D call TRBD1 (5 bases). CDR1 LNHDA and CDR2 SQIVND come from the germline V gene (reference sequence). This CDR3 region has 15 residues. V gave up 7 bases and J gave up 5 bases, with 20 bases separating them. CDR3 amino acids: CASTQGRAATYGYTF. CDR3 DNA: TGTGCCAGTACCCAGGGAAGGGCAGCCACGTATGGCTACACCTTC.

The rearrangement joins TRBV19 to TRBJ1-2; 7 bases are a match to TRBD1. Germline V gives CDR1 LNHDA, CDR2 SQIVND (reference sequence). The CDR3 runs 13 residues. Trimming removed 6 bases from V and 4 bases from J; junction bases left unmatched: 5. In DNA form, the CDR3 reads TGTGCCAGTAGCAAGACAGGGTCCTATGGCTACACCTTC. Its protein product is CASSKTGSYGYTF.

This clone occurred once. The V and J genes are TRBV12-3 or TRBV12-4 and TRBJ1-1, with a weak D call TRBD1 (6 bases). The V end lost 7 bases, the J end lost 5 bases, and 11 bases lay between the germline ends. The CDR3 runs 12 residues. The CDR3, as DNA: TGTGCCAGCACCTTCAGGGGAACTGAAGCTTTCTTT. Amino acids: CASTFRGTEAFF.

This chain connects TRBV21-1 to TRBJ2-7; the table's TRBD1 call for D was not verified on the DNA. TRBV21-1 is an annotated pseudogene. This CDR3 region has 16 residues. The CDR3: CASSKKMTGGVYEQYV. The CDR3 nucleotides are TGTGCCAGCAGCAAAAAAATGACAGGGGGTGTCTACGAGCAGTACGTC.

The gene calls are TRBV5-6 and TRBJ2-1, with D maybe TRBD2 (6 bases). From germline, CDR1 is SGHDT and CDR2 YYEEEE. The length of the CDR3 is 16 residues. Deletions cut 0 bases from V and 3 bases from J, with 13 bases between. As DNA, the CDR3 is TGTGCCAGCAGCTTGGCTCGCGGGACTCACTACAATGAGCAGTTCTTC. Translation: CASSLARGTHYNEQFF.

The chain uses TRBV6-2 or TRBV6-3 and TRBJ2-2; no firm D call. CDR1 and CDR2 (germline): MNHEY, SVGEGT. The length of the CDR3 is 13 residues. V was shortened by 4 bases and J by 8 bases, with 11 bases between the two germline ends. The CDR3 reads CASSFHEAGELFF. In DNA, the CDR3 is TGTGCCAGCAGTTTTCACGAGGCGGGGGAGCTGTTTTTT.

This sequence joins TRBV5-1 and TRBJ2-1, with TRBD2 identical over 9 bases. The germline V gene encodes CDR1 SGHRS and CDR2 YFSETQ. The CDR3 spans 16 residues. The V segment lost 4 bases and the J segment 7 bases; nucleotides outside the gene matches: 12. The CDR3 region is CASSGGAGGPWNEQFF. DNA for the CDR3: TGCGCCAGCAGCGGGGGTGCGGGAGGGCCGTGGAATGAGCAGTTCTTC. Complete variable domain (other parts from reference TRBV5-1 and TRBJ2-1): KAGVTQTPRYLIKTRGQQVTLSCSPISGHRSVSWYQQTPGQGLQFLFEYFSETQRNKGNFPGRFSGRQFSNSRSEMNVSTLELGDSALYLCASSGGAGGPWNEQFFGPGTRLTVL.

The chain joins TRBV7-2 to TRBJ2-3; 7 bases fit TRBD2. Germline V gene lookup returns CDR1 SGHTA and CDR2 FQGNSA. This CDR3 has 15 amino acids. V was pared by 5 bases and J by 0 bases, with 5 bases of the junction left unmatched. CDR3 in amino acids: CASSEGGRSTDTQYF. CDR3 sequence (DNA): TGTGCCAGCAGCGAGGGAGGGAGGAGCACAGATACGCAGTATTTT.

The chain links TRBV6-6 to TRBJ2-2; D is uncertain. V lost 3 bases and J lost 8, with 7 bases in between. The germline V gene encodes CDR1 MNHNY and CDR2 SVGAGI (reference sequence). This CDR3 has 12 residues. Here the CDR3 reads CASSYGSGELFF. The CDR3 bases are TGTGCCAGCAGTTATGGTAGTGGGGAGCTGTTTTTT.

This chain uses TRBV11-3 with TRBJ1-1, with a tentative D call TRBD1 (6 bases). The CDR3 sequence is 16 residues long. The germline gives CDR1 SGHNT, CDR2 YENEEA. V was cut by 0 bases and J by 4 bases, with 15 bases left in between. The CDR3 nucleotides read TGTGCCAGCAGCTTAGATTCCGACAGGCTGGCCACTGAAGCTTTCTTT. As protein: CASSLDSDRLATEAFF.

The CDR3 sequence is CASNSQAQPQHF. The CDR3 region has the DNA TGTGCCAGCAACTCGCAGGCTCAGCCCCAGCATTTT. This chain joins TRBV7-2 and TRBJ1-5, with no clear D. Trimming cost V 7 bases and J 6 bases, with 10 bases left between them. Germline V gives CDR1 SGHTA, CDR2 FQGNSA. CDR3 size: 12 residues.

J is TRBJ2-2 and V is TRBV7-2; a possible D gene is TRBD1 (6 bases). With 5 bases removed from V and 1 base from J, the gap between germline ends came to 17 bases. Germline loops: CDR1 SGHTA, CDR2 FQGNSA. CDR3 length: 17 amino acids. The CDR3 is CASSPPGAGENTGELFF. The CDR3 nucleotides read TGTGCCAGCAGCCCTCCCGGGGCAGGGGAGAACACCGGGGAGCTGTTTTTT.

The chain uses TRBV19 and TRBJ1-5; 11 bases are a match to TRBD1. The V gene's germline CDR1 is LNHDA and CDR2 SQIVND (reference sequence). This CDR3 contains 18 residues. V lost 3 bases, J lost 6 bases, and 13 bases stayed unmatched. CDR3 coding DNA: TGTGCCAGTAGTATGGACCGGGCGGGACAGGGGGTCGGTCAGCCCCAGCATTTT. As protein: CASSMDRAGQGVGQPQHF.

This clone was observed once. The V and J genes are TRBV7-2 and TRBJ2-1; 11 bases agree with TRBD2. Germline V gene sequence: CDR1 SGHTA, CDR2 FQGNSA. The CDR3 has 13 amino acids. The ends lost 6 bases at V and 9 bases at J; junction bases unmatched: 4. CDR3: CASSASGRSEQFF. The DNA for the CDR3 is TGTGCCAGCAGTGCTAGCGGGAGGAGTGAGCAGTTCTTC.

CDR3 residues: CASSVASGGLPEQFF. Here the CDR3 DNA reads TGTGCCAGCAGCGTAGCGTCGGGAGGGCTCCCTGAGCAGTTCTTC. The chain joins TRBV9 to TRBJ2-1, with TRBD2 identical over 8 bases. Germline V CDR1 and CDR2: SGDLS, YYNGEE. The CDR3 totals 15 residues. J was trimmed by 9 bases and V by 0 bases; bases with no gene match: 8. Filled out from reference TRBV9 and TRBJ2-1, the complete variable domain reads DSGVTQTPKHLITATGQRVTLRCSPRSGDLSVYWYQQSLDQGLQFLIQYYNGEERAKGNILERFSAQQFPDLHSELNLSSLELGDSALYFCASSVASGGLPEQFFGPGTRLTVL.

The chain links TRBV10-3 to TRBJ2-7, with 11 bases lining up with TRBD2. The germline CDR1 and CDR2 sequences are ENHRY and SYGVKD. The CDR3 loop spans 15 amino acids. V dropped 3 bases and J dropped 0; count of bases not matched to a gene: 1. CDR3 protein: CAISELAGASYEQYV. CDR3 nucleotide sequence: TGTGCCATCAGTGAACTAGCGGGAGCCTCCTACGAGCAGTACGTC.

The chain has TRBV7-9 and TRBJ1-6; 9 positions agree with TRBD1. This CDR3 has 15 amino acids. Germline CDR1 SEHNR, CDR2 FQNEAQ (reference sequence). V dropped 5 bases and J dropped 7; count of bases not matched to a gene: 6. The chain's CDR3 is CASSPWDRVNSPLHF. In DNA form, the CDR3 reads TGTGCCAGCAGCCCCTGGGACAGGGTCAATTCACCCCTCCACTTT.